Below are 29 T cell receptor beta chains sequenced from a single sample in a study of blood T cell repertoires in COVID-19. Using immunoSEQ multiplex PCR, the repertoire was profiled, and TCRdb retains in-frame clones only, with some absent. The sample yields 30,000 or so clones, 80% to 85% seen once. The sequenced material came from peripheral blood. The receptors stem from a man at least 80 years old with active COVID-19.

CDR3 protein: CASSLDEAGSRSPLHF. CDR3 in DNA: TGTGCCAGCAGCTTGGACGAAGCAGGGTCGCGATCACCCCTCCACTTT. J is TRBJ1-6 and V is TRBV5-6, with TRBD1 as a possible D gene (5 bases). V lost 0 bases, J lost 10 bases, and 17 bases lay in between. The CDR3 is 16 amino acids. From germline, CDR1 is SGHDT and CDR2 YYEEEE.

This chain uses TRBV6-5 with TRBJ2-7, with 12 bases lining up with TRBD2. The germline CDR1 and CDR2 sequences are MNHEY and SVGAGI. V shed 6 bases, J shed 4 bases, and the junction held 4 bases outside the gene matches. The CDR3 totals 14 residues. The CDR3 reads CASSAGTSGYEQYF. DNA for the CDR3: TGTGCCAGCAGCGCCGGGACTAGCGGGTACGAGCAGTACTTC.

This chain connects TRBV2 to TRBJ2-1, with 8 bases aligning to TRBD2. Germline V lookup: CDR1 SNHLY, CDR2 FYNNEI. Trimming cost V 3 bases and J 10 bases; bases outside gene matches: 8. The CDR3 is 14 residues long. CDR3 residues: CASSESSGPYEQFF. The DNA of the CDR3 is TGTGCCAGCAGTGAGTCTAGCGGGCCTTACGAGCAGTTCTTC.

This chain links TRBV27 with TRBJ1-1; D is unresolved. The CDR3 is 15 amino acids. Trimming cost V 4 bases and J 0 bases, with 12 bases left between them. CDR1 is MNHEY and CDR2 is SMNVEV in the germline V gene (reference sequence). This chain's CDR3 is CASSSEVAMNTEAFF. DNA of the CDR3: TGTGCCAGCAGTTCCGAGGTGGCAATGAACACTGAAGCTTTCTTT.

This clone has only one observation. The CDR3 DNA reads TGTGCCAGCAGTTATAGGACAGAGAACACTGAAGCTTTCTTT. Its protein product is CASSYRTENTEAFF. The chain links TRBV6-6 to TRBJ1-1; weak D call: TRBD1 (6 bases). The germline V and J ends were trimmed by 3 bases and 1 base, with 9 bases remaining between them. This CDR3 region has 14 residues. Germline assignment: CDR1 MNHNY and CDR2 SVGAGI (reference sequence).

The rearrangement uses TRBV11-2 and TRBJ1-1; D might be TRBD1 (6 bases). V was cut by 5 bases and J by 1 base, with 8 bases left in between. The CDR3 totals 13 residues. CDR1 and CDR2 (germline): SGHAT, FQNNGV. This chain's CDR3 is CASSQQGNTEAFF. The CDR3 nucleotides read TGTGCCAGCAGCCAACAGGGGAACACTGAAGCTTTCTTT. The full variable domain, its missing parts supplied by reference TRBV11-2 and TRBJ1-1, is EAGVAQSPRYKIIEKRQSVAFWCNPISGHATLYWYQQILGQGPKLLIQFQNNGVVDDSQLPKDRFSAERLKGVDSTLKIQPAKLEDSAVYLCASSQQGNTEAFFGQGTRLTVV.

V is TRBV27 and J is TRBJ2-2, with D uncertain. The CDR3 spans 11 residues. V was pared by 6 bases and J by 6 bases, with 5 bases between. Germline CDR1 reads MNHEY; CDR2 reads SMNVEV (reference sequence). The CDR3, as DNA: TGTGCCAGCAGATCGGCCGGGGAGCTGTTTTTT. It codes for CASRSAGELFF.

The chain links TRBV20-1 to TRBJ1-1; D unclear. Germline values: CDR1 DFQATT, CDR2 SNEGSKA (reference sequence). This CDR3 spans 11 amino acids. With 3 bases removed from V and 6 bases from J, the gap between germline ends came to 8 bases. The CDR3 region is CSASVSAEAFF. The CDR3 DNA follows: TGCAGTGCTAGTGTGAGCGCTGAAGCTTTCTTT.

This clone is a singleton in its sample. The CDR3 sequence: CASSLNVRGAGELFF. CDR3 nucleotide sequence: TGTGCCAGCAGCTTAAACGTCAGGGGCGCCGGGGAGCTGTTTTTT. The chain carries TRBV7-9 and TRBJ2-2; possible D gene TRBD1, 6 bases. Trimming stripped 2 bases from V and 6 bases from J, with 13 bases between. Germline-derived CDR1 and CDR2 are SEHNR and FQNEAQ (reference sequence). The CDR3 contains 15 residues. Looking up the rest from reference TRBV7-9 and TRBJ2-2 gives the full variable domain: DTGVSQNPRHKITKRGQNVTFRCDPISEHNRLYWYRQTLGQGPEFLTYFQNEAQLEKSRLLSDRFSAERPKGSFSTLEIQRTEQGDSAMYLCASSLNVRGAGELFFGEGSRLTVL.

The chain employs TRBV2 and TRBJ2-4; D is possibly TRBD2 (7 bases). The V end was cut by 4 bases, the J end by 0 bases, with 16 bases between. This CDR3 contains 17 residues. CDR1 SNHLY and CDR2 FYNNEI come from the germline V gene. CDR3 amino acids: CASSVWGGPLAKNIQYF. CDR3 in DNA: TGTGCCAGCAGTGTCTGGGGGGGGCCCTTAGCCAAAAACATTCAGTACTTC.

J is TRBJ2-7 and V is TRBV9, with 9 nucleotides matching TRBD1. The CDR3 is made up of 15 amino acids. Germline V CDR1 and CDR2: SGDLS, YYNGEE. J lost 3 bases, V lost 1 base, and 5 bases had no gene match. The CDR3 spells CASSVRTGANYEQYF. The CDR3 DNA follows: TGTGCCAGCAGCGTACGGACAGGGGCGAACTACGAGCAGTACTTC.

CDR3 sequence (DNA): TGCGCCAGCAGCCCGGGACAGCCCTCTTCCTACGAGCAGTACTTC. Amino acids: CASSPGQPSSYEQYF. The chain employs TRBV5-1 and TRBJ2-7, with TRBD1 matching over 7 bases. Trimming at V came to 4 bases and at J to 1 base, leaving 8 bases not matched to a gene. Per germline, CDR1 SGHRS and CDR2 YFSETQ. The CDR3 contains 15 residues.

This rearrangement joins TRBV5-1 to TRBJ2-7; 7 bases are shared with TRBD1. V dropped 4 bases and J dropped 6; count of bases not matched to a gene: 4. Germline V gene lookup returns CDR1 SGHRS and CDR2 YFSETQ. The CDR3 has 12 amino acids. The CDR3 DNA is TGCGCCAGCAGCCTAGGACAGGCCGAGCAGTACTTC. Its translation is CASSLGQAEQYF.

This clone was detected only once. This chain uses TRBV10-1 with TRBJ2-2, with TRBD2 matching 11 bases. V was clipped by 5 bases and J by 1 base; unmatched bases: 3. The CDR3 length is 16 residues. Germline CDR1 WNHNN, CDR2 SYGVQD (reference sequence). CDR3 DNA sequence: TGCGCCAGCAGTCGACTAGCGGGGAAGAACACCGGGGAGCTGTTTTTT. Its translation: CASSRLAGKNTGELFF.

The rearrangement links TRBV6-5 to TRBJ1-1; D is unresolved. The germline V gene has CDR1 MNHEY and CDR2 SVGAGI. The CDR3 spans 15 residues. V was pared by 6 bases and J by 1 base, with 15 bases between. Here the CDR3 reads CASRPPRGGNTEAFF. CDR3 in DNA: TGTGCCAGCAGACCACCTCGGGGAGGGAACACTGAAGCTTTCTTT.

This clone was observed once. The chain uses TRBV10-3 and TRBJ1-4, with TRBD1 matching 8 bases. The germline V gene has CDR1 ENHRY and CDR2 SYGVKD. The CDR3 runs 13 residues. V was clipped by 4 bases and J by 5 bases; unmatched bases: 0. Here the CDR3 DNA reads TGTGCCATCAGTGGGACAGGGAATGAAAAACTGTTTTTT. The encoded protein is CAISGTGNEKLFF.

The V and J genes are TRBV3-1 (or the pseudogene TRBV3-2) and TRBJ2-1; 12 bases agree with TRBD2. Germline V gives CDR1 LGHDT, CDR2 YNNKEL (reference sequence). The CDR3 is 17 amino acids. After removal of 1 base from V and 4 bases from J, the junction contained 5 bases not matched to a gene. The CDR3, as DNA: TGTGCCAGCAGCCAAGTTAGACTAGCGGGGGATTACAATGAGCAGTTCTTC. Translating gives CASSQVRLAGDYNEQFF.

The V gene is TRBV6-5, the J gene TRBJ2-5; maybe TRBD1 (6 bases). The CDR3 covers 16 residues. CDR1 is MNHEY, CDR2 SVGAGI, per germline. V lost 0 bases and J 0 bases, leaving 11 bases between the germline ends. The CDR3 region is CASSYSAGTYQETQYF. The CDR3 nucleotides are TGTGCCAGCAGTTACTCAGCCGGGACATACCAAGAGACCCAGTACTTC.

The rearrangement links TRBV27 to TRBJ2-6, with D tentatively TRBD1 (5 bases). The V and J ends lost 8 bases and 0 bases respectively, with 14 bases between them. This CDR3 spans 16 amino acids. Germline V CDR1 and CDR2: MNHEY, SMNVEV (reference sequence). CDR3 residues: CASLQVLNSGANVLTF. Here the CDR3 DNA reads TGTGCCAGCCTACAGGTCCTAAACTCTGGGGCCAACGTCCTGACTTTC.

This chain connects TRBV6-4 to TRBJ1-2; 9 bases match TRBD1. With 0 bases clipped from V and 8 bases from J, the junction kept 10 bases outside the gene matches. This CDR3 has 16 residues. Germline loops: CDR1 MRHNA, CDR2 SNTAGT. The CDR3 region is CASSDSPGQGSGGYTF. The CDR3 DNA is TGTGCCAGCAGTGACTCACCGGGACAGGGCTCTGGAGGCTACACCTTC.

This clone was seen more than once but under ten times. The chain couples TRBV30 to TRBJ2-7; 8 bases line up with TRBD1. The V segment lost 2 bases and the J segment 2 bases; nucleotides outside the gene matches: 5. The CDR3 runs 14 residues. CDR1 and CDR2 from the germline V gene are GTSNPN and SVGIG (reference sequence). CDR3 sequence reads: CAWSRQGIPYEQYF. The CDR3 nucleotides are TGTGCCTGGAGTCGACAGGGGATCCCCTACGAGCAGTACTTC.

The V gene is TRBV5-6, the J gene TRBJ1-3, with D unresolved. Trimming left V 0 bases short and J 0 bases short, with 7 bases between. Germline V gives CDR1 SGHDT, CDR2 YYEEEE. This CDR3 is 15 amino acids long. CDR3 region: CASSLGGPSGNTIYF. The CDR3 DNA reads TGTGCCAGCAGCTTGGGAGGCCCCTCTGGAAACACCATATATTTT.

The chain employs TRBV7-9 and TRBJ2-1, with D possibly being TRBD1 (5 bases). Germline loops: CDR1 SEHNR, CDR2 FQNEAQ (reference sequence). V dropped 6 bases and J dropped 0 bases, with 9 bases sitting between them. The length of the CDR3 is 14 residues. This CDR3 reads CASRTGSSYNEQFF. The CDR3, as DNA: TGTGCCAGCAGAACAGGTAGCTCCTACAATGAGCAGTTCTTC.

The chain has TRBV3-1 (or the pseudogene TRBV3-2) and TRBJ2-3; TRBD2 is a possible D gene (5 bases). CDR3 length equals 13 residues. Germline CDR1 LGHDT, CDR2 YNNKEL (reference sequence). V was clipped by 4 bases and J by 4 bases, with 9 bases between them. The CDR3 bases are TGTGCCAGCAGCCTCGGGGTAGCAGATACGCAGTATTTT. It encodes CASSLGVADTQYF.

This clone occurred a few times. V usage is TRBV4-2 and J usage is TRBJ1-4; D might be TRBD1 (6 bases). Trimming cost V 6 bases and J 5 bases, with 13 bases left between them. CDR3 length: 14 residues. Germline CDR1 and CDR2: LGHNA and YNFKEQ. The CDR3 DNA reads TGTGCCAGCAGTAATGGACAGCACAATGAAAAACTGTTTTTT. Translated: CASSNGQHNEKLFF.

The chain has TRBV5-1 and TRBJ1-1, with D possibly matching TRBD1 (5 bases). CDR1 and CDR2 (germline): SGHRS, YFSETQ. CDR3 size: 15 residues. The V gene lost 4 bases and the J gene lost 5 bases, with 18 bases spanning the gap. The CDR3 sequence: CASSPSSRVKTEAFF. As DNA, the CDR3 is TGCGCCAGCAGCCCGAGTTCCAGGGTAAAAACTGAAGCTTTCTTT.

The chain links TRBV27 to TRBJ2-7; D perhaps matches TRBD1 (6 bases). CDR3 size: 14 residues. The germline V gene encodes CDR1 MNHEY and CDR2 SMNVEV (reference sequence). V was shortened by 3 bases and J by 2 bases, with 11 bases between the two germline ends. CDR3 amino acids: CASSFDRKTYEQYF. The CDR3, as DNA: TGTGCCAGCAGTTTCGACAGGAAAACCTACGAGCAGTACTTC.

This chain uses TRBV3-1 (or the pseudogene TRBV3-2) with TRBJ1-1; no clear D gene. Germline CDR1 reads LGHDT; CDR2 reads YNNKEL (reference sequence). The CDR3 runs 14 residues. V was trimmed by 0 bases and J by 11 bases, leaving 16 bases between them. CDR3 sequence: CASSQDRFVETAFF. CDR3 coding DNA: TGTGCCAGCAGCCAAGATCGGTTTGTGGAGACGGCTTTCTTT.

The V and J genes are TRBV18 and TRBJ2-7; 7 positions agree with TRBD1. Germline loops: CDR1 KGHSH, CDR2 LQKENI. CDR3 length: 14 residues. The V segment lost 3 bases and the J segment 2 bases; nucleotides outside the gene matches: 4. The CDR3 loop is CASSPAGQAYEQYF. DNA for the CDR3: TGTGCCAGCTCACCTGCTGGACAGGCCTACGAGCAGTACTTC.